The 3 T cell receptor beta chains presented below share a single source sample, sequenced in a study of T cells in Graves' hyperthyroidism and ophthalmopathy. RNA transcripts served as the template for amplifying TCR beta CDR3 regions. In the first-round RT-PCR of the TCR CDR3, the HTBI primer set was used. TCRdb analysed the multiplex PCR reads with MiXCR anew, one entry per CDR3 protein. The table includes 250,000 to 350,000 distinct CDR3 sequences, 15% to 20% detected once. The sample was blood. Receptor source: an older woman with Graves' ophthalmopathy.

The chain is built from TRBV29-1 and TRBJ2-5; TRBD2 agrees at 7 bases. The CDR3 totals 12 residues. V lost 2 bases, J lost 8 bases, and 5 bases stayed unmatched. Per germline, CDR1 SQVTM and CDR2 ANQGSEA. The CDR3 loop reads CSVETWGGTQYF. In DNA, the CDR3 is TGCAGCGTTGAAACGTGGGGGGGTACCCAGTACTTC.

This clonotype was recorded many times. The chain recombines TRBV28 with TRBJ2-3; TRBD1 matches at 7 bases. This CDR3 region has 12 residues. CDR1 MDHEN and CDR2 SYDVKM come from the germline V gene. CDR3 amino acids: CSHRGSTDTQYF. CDR3 DNA sequence: TGTTCGCACAGGGGCAGCACAGATACGCAGTATTTT.

This clonotype was detected many times. The V gene is TRBV7-2, the J gene TRBJ2-7, with D hard to call. The V end lost 0 bases, the J end lost 4 bases, and 10 bases lay between the germline ends. Germline assignment: CDR1 SGHTA and CDR2 FQGNSA. The CDR3 loop spans 14 amino acids. This CDR3 reads CASSLAYAGYEQYF. The CDR3 nucleotides read TGTGCCAGCAGCTTAGCGTATGCCGGGTACGAGCAGTACTTC. The full variable domain, completed using reference TRBV7-2 and TRBJ2-7, is GAGVSQSPSNKVTEKGKDVELRCDPISGHTALYWYRQSLGQGLEFLIYFQGNSAPDKSGLPSDRFSAERTGGSVSTLTIQRTQQEDSAVYLCASSLAYAGYEQYFGPGTRLTVT.